Presented here are 18 T cell receptor beta chains from one specimen sequenced in a study of cytomegalovirus exposure and HLA in healthy donors. The PCR contained 60 Vbeta and 13 Jbeta primers. The protocol was immunoSEQ multiplex PCR, while the TCRdb copy is restricted to in-frame clones and leaves out a portion. The table shows 160,000 or so clones, with roughly four fifths occurring only once. The sample consisted of PBMCs. These receptors were obtained from a man aged 45-65 years in good health and CMV-seropositive.

V gene TRBV7-9 combines with J gene TRBJ1-2; no reliable D call. This CDR3 comprises 15 residues. The V end lost 1 base, the J end lost 4 bases, and 13 bases lay between the germline ends. Per the germline V gene, CDR1 is SEHNR and CDR2 is FQNEAQ (reference sequence). The CDR3 spells CASSLVTQIRYGYTF. CDR3 bases: TGTGCCAGCAGCTTAGTGACACAGATTCGCTATGGCTACACCTTC.

This chain connects TRBV29-1 to TRBJ1-3; unclear D gene. V was pared by 0 bases and J by 0 bases, with 9 bases between. The germline gives CDR1 SQVTM, CDR2 ANQGSEA. The CDR3 is 15 residues long. The CDR3 DNA is TGCAGCGTTGAAGATGGCACTAACTCTGGAAACACCATATATTTT. This codes for CSVEDGTNSGNTIYF.

The chain employs TRBV2 and TRBJ2-5; a weak D match, TRBD2 (7 bases). Trimming took 7 bases from V and 2 from J, leaving 11 bases between them. This CDR3 comprises 13 residues. Germline CDR1 SNHLY, CDR2 FYNNEI. This CDR3 reads CASTGGLQETQYF. CDR3 nucleotide sequence: TGTGCCAGCACGGGGGGCCTACAAGAGACCCAGTACTTC.

By frequency in the sample, this clone is medium-sized. The chain links TRBV28 to TRBJ2-2; TRBD2 matches at 7 bases. Germline values: CDR1 MDHEN, CDR2 SYDVKM. The CDR3 consists of 16 residues. Trimming removed 1 base from V and 6 bases from J; junction bases left unmatched: 8. CDR3 protein: CASSLLTGGTPGELFF. Here the CDR3 DNA reads TGTGCCAGCAGTTTATTGACGGGGGGAACTCCCGGGGAGCTGTTTTTT.

This clone came up once. DNA of the CDR3: TGTGCCAGCTCACCGAGCGCAGGGCAGGGTGGGCAGCCCCAGCATTTT. This codes for CASSPSAGQGGQPQHF. The chain has TRBV18 and TRBJ1-5, with a possible D match to TRBD1 (5 bases). CDR1 is KGHSH, CDR2 LQKENI, per germline. The CDR3 extends over 16 amino acids. Trimming removed 3 bases from V and 7 bases from J, with 19 bases in between. Full variable domain (remainder filled in from reference TRBV18 and TRBJ1-5): NAGVMQNPRHLVRRRGQEARLRCSPMKGHSHVYWYRQLPEEGLKFMVYLQKENIIDESGMPKERFSAEFPKEGPSILRIQQVVRGDSAAYFCASSPSAGQGGQPQHFGDGTRLSIL.

The chain recombines TRBV4-2 with TRBJ2-1; no reliable D call. The CDR3 is 15 residues long. Germline lookup yields CDR1 LGHNA and CDR2 YNFKEQ. The germline V and J ends were trimmed by 0 bases and 4 bases, with 10 bases remaining between them. The CDR3 loop is CASSQDWRSYNEQFF. DNA for the CDR3: TGTGCCAGCAGCCAAGATTGGAGATCTTACAATGAGCAGTTCTTC.

Worth noting for this clone: One end of the junction is discordant with germline, which a read error may explain. J is TRBJ1-2 and V is TRBV7-9; D not resolved. The CDR3 is made up of 12 amino acids. Germline assignment: CDR1 SEHNR and CDR2 FQNEAQ (reference sequence). The CDR3 coding sequence is TGTTCCAGCAGCTTACCGCGGGATGGCTACACCTTC. This encodes CSSSLPRDGYTF.

The chain couples TRBV7-9 to TRBJ2-5, with 15 bases matching TRBD2. Germline CDR1 and CDR2: SEHNR and FQNEAQ (reference sequence). The J segment lost 4 bases and the V segment lost 5 bases, leaving 11 bases of the junction unmatched. The CDR3 covers 18 residues. The CDR3 is CASSPGTSGGISRETQYF. CDR3 coding DNA: TGTGCCAGCAGCCCAGGGACTAGCGGGGGGATCTCGCGAGAGACCCAGTACTTC.

The chain links TRBV9 to TRBJ2-3; a weak D match, TRBD2 (5 bases). CDR1 and CDR2 from the germline V gene are SGDLS and YYNGEE. CDR3 length: 16 amino acids. The ends were cut back, 0 bases at V and 0 bases at J, with 11 bases in the middle. The CDR3 reads CASSVDLTGSTDTQYF. CDR3 nucleotides: TGTGCCAGCAGCGTAGACCTCACGGGGAGCACAGATACGCAGTATTTT.

This clone was seen a handful of times. The chain employs TRBV5-6 and TRBJ1-1; TRBD1 is a possible D gene (6 bases). The ends were cut back, 3 bases at V and 0 bases at J, with 15 bases in the middle. In germline, CDR1 is SGHDT, CDR2 YYEEEE. CDR3 length equals 16 residues. Here the CDR3 reads CASSSRGRKMNTEAFF. DNA of the CDR3: TGTGCCAGCAGCTCCAGGGGTCGGAAAATGAACACTGAAGCTTTCTTT.

The chain is built from TRBV25-1 and TRBJ2-3; 9 bases map to TRBD1. J lost 1 base, V lost 4 bases, and 0 bases had no gene match. The V gene's germline CDR1 is MGHDK and CDR2 SYGVNS. The CDR3 loop spans 14 amino acids. The DNA for the CDR3 is TGTGCCAGCAGTGGGACAGGGGGCACAGATACGCAGTATTTT. Translation gives CASSGTGGTDTQYF.

The CDR3 protein is CASSWGGWFYGYTF. CDR3 nucleotides: TGTGCCAGCAGCTGGGGGGGCTGGTTCTATGGCTACACCTTC. V gene TRBV5-6 combines with J gene TRBJ1-2; D possibly corresponds to TRBD1 (6 bases). CDR3 length: 14 amino acids. Trimming cost V 3 bases and J 4 bases, with 13 bases left between them. Germline V gene data show CDR1 as SGHDT and CDR2 as YYEEEE.

The V and J genes are TRBV5-1 and TRBJ1-2, with 10 positions matching TRBD1. The V gene's germline CDR1 is SGHRS and CDR2 YFSETQ. The ends lost 2 bases at V and 2 bases at J; junction bases unmatched: 6. CDR3 length equals 16 residues. The CDR3 region has the DNA TGCGCCAGCAGCTTACGACAGGGGGCGCCGAACTATGGCTACACCTTC. It translates to CASSLRQGAPNYGYTF.

This clone was observed a handful of times. This chain connects TRBV28 to TRBJ2-7; 8 nucleotides match TRBD1. The CDR3 sequence is 14 residues long. V gave up 5 bases and J gave up 2 bases; unmatched junction bases: 5. Germline V gene lookup returns CDR1 MDHEN and CDR2 SYDVKM. As DNA, the CDR3 is TGTGCCAGCAGTATCTCACAGGGGGCCTACGAGCAGTACTTC. Its protein is CASSISQGAYEQYF.

This clone showed up just once. CDR3 loop: CASSQGAGNTIYF. CDR3 nucleotide sequence: TGTGCCAGTAGCCAGGGGGCTGGAAACACCATATATTTT. V gene TRBV19 combines with J gene TRBJ1-3; 7 nucleotides match TRBD1. The junction had 1 base not matched to a gene; V was cut back by 6 bases and J by 2 bases. The CDR3 has 13 amino acids. The germline V gene has CDR1 LNHDA and CDR2 SQIVND (reference sequence).

The genes are TRBV28 and TRBJ1-2; D may be TRBD1 (5 bases). The CDR3 is 13 residues long. The germline V gene encodes CDR1 MDHEN and CDR2 SYDVKM. V was pared by 5 bases and J by 5 bases, with 12 bases between. CDR3 sequence: CASSAPGEYGYTF. In DNA form, the CDR3 reads TGTGCCAGCAGTGCCCCGGGGGAATATGGCTACACCTTC.

This chain connects TRBV5-1 to TRBJ2-7; 8 positions match TRBD1. Losses at the gene ends were 4 bases for V and 4 bases for J; bases not matched to a gene: 7. Looked up from germline, CDR1 is SGHRS and CDR2 is YFSETQ. CDR3 length equals 14 residues. CDR3 region: CASSPWTGSYEQYF. In DNA form, the CDR3 reads TGCGCCAGCAGCCCTTGGACAGGGAGTTACGAGCAGTACTTC.

The chain joins TRBV15 to TRBJ1-5; D unresolved. The germline V gene has CDR1 LNHNV and CDR2 YYDKDF (reference sequence). This CDR3 is built from 14 residues. V was pared by 0 bases and J by 5 bases, with 8 bases between. The CDR3 region is CATSRDRGYQPQHF. The CDR3 nucleotides read TGTGCCACCAGCAGAGATCGGGGTTATCAGCCCCAGCATTTT.